The 9 T cell receptor beta chains presented below share a single source sample, sequenced in a study of T cells after yellow fever vaccination. TCRdb recomputed calls from the 5' RACE reads with MiXCR, one row per CDR3 protein. The sample has around 230,000 distinct CDR3 sequences; 6.5% to 7.5% are singletons. The sample was CD4+ T cells sorted from PBMCs, taken on the day of the yellow fever booster vaccination. The receptors shown here come from a man aged 25 to 40 who received the YFV17D yellow fever vaccine.

This clonotype was seen at least ten times. This chain uses TRBV6-1 with TRBJ1-5; 7 bases agree with TRBD1. V was clipped by 5 bases and J by 7 bases; unmatched bases: 5. Germline-derived CDR1 and CDR2 are MNHNS and SASEGT. The length of the CDR3 is 13 residues. The CDR3 DNA sequence: TGTGCCAGCAGTAAGGGGGCAGGCCAGCCCCAGCATTTT. The encoded protein is CASSKGAGQPQHF.

V gene TRBV20-1 combines with J gene TRBJ2-7; perhaps TRBD1 as D (5 bases). Germline V gene lookup returns CDR1 DFQATT and CDR2 SNEGSKA (reference sequence). The length of the CDR3 is 16 residues. Trimming took 3 bases from V and 3 from J, leaving 21 bases between them. CDR3 sequence reads: CSASDPYVRGSYEQYF. The CDR3 DNA sequence: TGCAGTGCTAGTGACCCTTACGTAAGGGGAAGCTACGAGCAGTACTTC.

The chain links TRBV5-1 to TRBJ2-2, with 10 positions matching TRBD2. The V gene's germline CDR1 is SGHRS and CDR2 YFSETQ. This CDR3 has 15 residues. Trimming removed 4 bases from V and 5 bases from J; junction bases left unmatched: 5. CDR3 bases: TGCGCCAGCAGCCCTAGCGGGAGAGAGACCGGGGAGCTGTTTTTT. Its protein is CASSPSGRETGELFF.

This clonotype was observed at least ten times. The V gene is TRBV7-8, the J gene TRBJ2-5, with D unresolved. Per germline, CDR1 SGHVS and CDR2 FQNEAQ. The length of the CDR3 is 14 residues. Trimming stripped 1 base from V and 2 bases from J, with 8 bases between. DNA of the CDR3: TGTGCCAGCAGCTTAGGGGCCGCACAAGAGACCCAGTACTTC. Translating gives CASSLGAAQETQYF.

This clonotype was seen more than once but under ten times. The chain has TRBV5-8 and TRBJ2-7; tentative D call: TRBD2 (5 bases). Germline CDR1 reads SGHTS; CDR2 reads YDEGEE. The CDR3 spans 15 residues. V lost 0 bases, J lost 2 bases, and 12 bases lay in between. The CDR3 DNA sequence: TGTGCCAGCAGCTTGGATTGGGGAGCGACCTACGAGCAGTACTTC. It yields the protein CASSLDWGATYEQYF.

This clonotype has more than one count but fewer than ten. The rearrangement joins TRBV7-6 to TRBJ2-7; TRBD1 matches 12 bases. Germline V CDR1 and CDR2: SGHVS, FNYEAQ. Losses at the gene ends were 5 bases for V and 7 bases for J; bases not matched to a gene: 9. This CDR3 region has 15 residues. The CDR3 sequence is CASSREGQGAGEQYF. The CDR3 coding sequence is TGTGCCAGCAGCAGAGAGGGACAGGGGGCGGGAGAGCAGTACTTC.

This clonotype was detected a few times. The V call is TRBV9, the J call TRBJ2-1; tentatively, D is TRBD2 (6 bases). The V gene's germline CDR1 is SGDLS and CDR2 YYNGEE. The CDR3 has 15 amino acids. V shed 6 bases and J shed 0 bases, with 13 bases lying between them. CDR3 sequence reads: CASTVGGSSYNEQFF. The CDR3 region has the DNA TGTGCCAGCACCGTCGGGGGTAGCTCCTACAATGAGCAGTTCTTC.

This clonotype was seen a handful of times. V and J are TRBV3-1 and TRBJ1-1, with D tentatively TRBD1 (5 bases). Between the trimmed V and J ends, which lost 4 bases and 6 bases, there was a span of 21 bases. The CDR3 contains 16 residues. Germline loops: CDR1 LGHDT, CDR2 YNNKEL (reference sequence). CDR3 in amino acids: CASSPFSGEGGSEAFF. DNA of the CDR3: TGTGCCAGCAGCCCCTTTTCGGGGGAGGGTGGTTCTGAAGCTTTCTTT.

This clonotype was seen more than once but under ten times. The chain carries TRBV28 and TRBJ1-6; D is unresolved. There are 15 residues in the CDR3. Looked up from germline, CDR1 is MDHEN and CDR2 is SYDVKM. V was shortened by 7 bases and J by 9 bases, with 19 bases between the two germline ends. The CDR3 DNA reads TGTGCCAGCACCAGTCCAGAGGCCCTCCTTTCACCCCTCCACTTT. Its translation: CASTSPEALLSPLHF.